This T cell receptor beta chain was sequenced in a study of blood T cell repertoires in COVID-19. V was pared by 1 base and J by 7 bases, with 10 bases of the junction left unmatched. This CDR3 has 16 amino acids. Germline V gene sequence: CDR1 SGDLS, CDR2 YYNGEE. TCRdb's table, derived via immunoSEQ multiplex PCR, lists solely in-frame clones and lacks some. The sample shows 400,000 to 450,000 clones, 88% of them seen only once. This TCR derives from a woman in her forties or fifties with COVID-19, enrolled during active disease. Sequences were obtained from peripheral blood. The chain links TRBV9 to TRBJ2-1; 8 bases align to TRBD2. CDR3 in amino acids: CASSVLGTSVGNEQFF. Here the CDR3 DNA reads TGTGCCAGCAGCGTACTCGGGACTAGTGTGGGTAATGAGCAGTTCTTC.